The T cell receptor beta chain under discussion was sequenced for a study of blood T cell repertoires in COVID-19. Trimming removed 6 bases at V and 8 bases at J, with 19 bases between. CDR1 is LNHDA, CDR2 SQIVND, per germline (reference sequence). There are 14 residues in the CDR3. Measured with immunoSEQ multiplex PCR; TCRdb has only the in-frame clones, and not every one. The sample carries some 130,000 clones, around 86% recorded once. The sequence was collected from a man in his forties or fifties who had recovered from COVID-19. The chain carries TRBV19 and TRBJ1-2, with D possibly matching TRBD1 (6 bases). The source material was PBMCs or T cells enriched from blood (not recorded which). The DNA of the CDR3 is TGTGCCAGTAGGGAAGGGGGTCGGCCGGCGGGCTACACCTTC. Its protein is CASREGGRPAGYTF.